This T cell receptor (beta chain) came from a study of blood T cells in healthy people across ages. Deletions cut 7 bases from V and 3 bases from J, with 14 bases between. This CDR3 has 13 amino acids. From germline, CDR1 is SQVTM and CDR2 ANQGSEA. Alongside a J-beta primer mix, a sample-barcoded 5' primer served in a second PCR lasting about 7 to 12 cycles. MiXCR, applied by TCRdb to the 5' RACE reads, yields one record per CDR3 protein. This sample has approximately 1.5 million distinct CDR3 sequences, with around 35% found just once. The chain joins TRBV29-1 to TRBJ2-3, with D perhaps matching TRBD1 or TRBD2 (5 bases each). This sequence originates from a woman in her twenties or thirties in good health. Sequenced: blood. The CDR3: CSADGGRTDTQYF. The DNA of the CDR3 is TGCAGCGCTGATGGGGGTAGGACAGATACGCAGTATTTT.